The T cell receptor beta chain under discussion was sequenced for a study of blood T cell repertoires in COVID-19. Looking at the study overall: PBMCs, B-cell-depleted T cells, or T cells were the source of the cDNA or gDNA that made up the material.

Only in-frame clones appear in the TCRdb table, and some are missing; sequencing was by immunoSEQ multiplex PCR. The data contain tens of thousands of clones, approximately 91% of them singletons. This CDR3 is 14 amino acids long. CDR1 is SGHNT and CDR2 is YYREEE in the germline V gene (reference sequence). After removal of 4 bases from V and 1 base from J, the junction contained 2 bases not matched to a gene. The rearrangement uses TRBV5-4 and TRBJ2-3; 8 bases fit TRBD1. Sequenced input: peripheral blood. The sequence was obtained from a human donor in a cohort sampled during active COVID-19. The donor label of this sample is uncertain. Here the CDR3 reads CASSEDRGTDTQYF. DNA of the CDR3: TGTGCCAGCAGCGAGGACAGGGGCACAGATACGCAGTATTTT.